This TCR beta chain came from a study of blood T cell repertoires in COVID-19 (dated by TCRdb to about 2020). For the wider study: Collaborator samples came from the United States, Italy and Spain and covered acute and convalescent phases of COVID-19. HLA class I and class II types, where available, came from metadata supplied by the sample provider rather than from assay-based typing. Sample metadata almost always included a de-identified subject ID, COVID-19 status, age in years and sex. The repertoires were made available in a free public database intended to serve as a resource for research on the immune response to SARS-CoV-2. The samples were drawn from two sources: the first 160 participants of the ongoing ImmuneRACE study, and fewer than 1,500 subjects contributed by 6 global collaborators. The prospective study material was composed of cDNA or gDNA derived from T cells, B-cell-depleted T cells, or PBMCs. The dataset comprised deeply sampled blood TCRbeta repertoires from subjects exposed to, actively infected with, or recovered from COVID-19. On the study overall, not on this receptor specifically: Clinical and demographic metadata were provided uncurated, with the amount varying by source and participant.

Remarks on this clone: Its recognized antigen is unknown. The input lacks base qualities; no much larger clone sits a single base away.

TCRbeta CDR3 regions were amplified from genomic DNA by means of the immunoSEQ Assay, a bias-controlled multiplex PCR. The original methods were these. The number of nucleated cells in each sample was estimated by amplification of reference gene primers within the assay. To quantify the absolute abundance of each unique TCRbeta CDR3 rearrangement, sequence reads were collapsed and filtered. For each sample, productive Simpson clonality was calculated as the square root of Simpson's diversity index across productive rearrangements. TCRdb re-hosts the immuneACCESS table, in-frame sequences only. Its copies lack some clones; in the studies checked, an unresolved V gene accounts for under half of them, and the cause for the rest is not known. Clone size and V and J calls were adopted from that table, with D and trimming inferred from the DNA. This sample has roughly 64,000 clones in its table, and around 80% of those were observed once. The ten largest make up about 14% of the sample.

Sequences SGHDT (CDR1) and YYEEEE (CDR2) are obtained from the germline V gene. V trim: 3 bases; J trim: 3 bases; unmatched bases: 14. Measured from the cysteine to the phenylalanine, the CDR3 is 18 residues long. This entry keeps only the CDR3 DNA: 54 bases, framed from base 1. One collaborating source in Seattle enrolled patients while the patients were actively infected and followed the patients over time throughout the course of disease. Each collaborating institution followed its own protocols to collect whole blood in K2EDTA tubes. For TCRbeta analysis, collaborators shipped samples in one of three forms: frozen whole blood, isolated PBMCs, or DNA extracted from either of those sample types.

Material: peripheral blood. The TCR originated in a man aged 55 to 70 with COVID-19, enrolled during active disease. The chain is assembled from TRBV5-6 and TRBJ1-5; TRBD1 matches 8 bases in the middle. The nucleotide sequence reads TGTGCCAGCAGCTCGCACAGGCAGGGGGCGATAAACAATCAGCCCCAGCATTTT. Its amino acids are CASSSHRQGAINNQPQHF. Beyond the CDR3, the reference TRBV5-6 and TRBJ1-5 genes provide the residues; the full variable domain reads: DAGVTQSPTHLIKTRGQQVTLRCSPKSGHDTVSWYQQALGQGPQFIFQYYEEEERQRGNFPDRFSGHQFPNYSSELNVNALLLGDSALYLCASSSHRQGAINNQPQHFGDGTRLSIL.